Detailed here is one TCR beta chain. The V gene end was trimmed by 5 bases and the J gene end by 7 bases; junction bases not matched to a gene: 9. The CDR3 length is 15 residues. Germline V gives CDR1 SGHTA, CDR2 FQGNSA. Time point indicated: peripheral blood 6 weeks after treatment start. These data originate in a study of PD-L1 blockade in urothelial cancer. As for the study in general: Blood analyses occurred 3 weeks (second dose) and 6 weeks post treatment start.

The assay was immunoSEQ multiplex PCR, and TCRdb's table has in-frame clones only and misses some. The sample has 45,000 to 50,000 clones, around 80% seen once. The rearrangement links TRBV7-2 to TRBJ2-3, with 10 bases aligning to TRBD2. The sequence came from a man in his 70s with urothelial cancer. Source: PBMCs, taken around atezolizumab (anti-PD-L1) treatment. CDR3 DNA sequence: TGTGCCAGCAGCCCCCGCTTAGCGGGAGGTAATACGCAGTATTTT. It is translated as CASSPRLAGGNTQYF.